These T cell receptor beta chains were read from a single sample in a study of neurological immune-mediated disorders. TCRdb re-derived calls from the 5' RACE reads in MiXCR, one entry per CDR3 protein. The sample holds some 24,000 distinct CDR3 sequences, 6.5% to 8.5% seen once. The sequencing input was PBMCs. The receptor source for this set is a woman between 40 and 50 years old in good health. Each CDR3 is given with its conserved first and last residue. D genes are given only for firm matches. The size field is filled for only some rows; it gives once, few, many or a size class.

J,V,size,D,DNA,CDR3
TRBJ2-7,TRBV5-1,many,TRBD1,TGCGCCAGCAGTGGACAGGACTACGAGCAGTACTTC,CASSGQDYEQYF
TRBJ1-2,TRBV29-1,many,-,TGCAGCGTTGAATCGCGCGGGAGGCACCATAGCTATGGCTACACCTTC,CSVESRGRHHSYGYTF
TRBJ2-3,TRBV7-2,many,TRBD1,TGTGCCAGCAACCAGGGGGCGGGTGTCACAGATACGCAGTATTTT,CASNQGAGVTDTQYF
TRBJ2-3,TRBV5-1,many,TRBD2,TGCGCCAGCAGCTGGAGCCCTAGCGGGCGATCCACAGATACGCAGTATTTT,CASSWSPSGRSTDTQYF
TRBJ2-3,TRBV20-1,many,-,TGCAGTGCTGAAGGCGGACTGGCAGATACGCAGTATTTT,CSAEGGLADTQYF
TRBJ2-1,TRBV29-1,many,TRBD2,TGCAGCGCCGCTGCTAGCGGAGACAATGAGCAGTTCTTC,CSAAASGDNEQFF
TRBJ1-1,TRBV7-9,many,-,TGTGCCAGCAGCCCAGCGACTGAAGCTTTCTTT,CASSPATEAFF
TRBJ2-1,TRBV20-1,-,TRBD2,TGCAGTGCTAGACTACTAGCGGGAGACTACAATGAGCAGTTCTTC,CSARLLAGDYNEQFF
TRBJ2-2,TRBV5-8,many,TRBD1,TGTGCCAGCAGCGTGGGACAGTCTGGAGGGGAGCTGTTTTTT,CASSVGQSGGELFF
TRBJ2-7,TRBV6-5,medium-sized,-,TGTGCCAGCAGCCGAGGGTCCTGGGAGCAGTACTTC,CASSRGSWEQYF
TRBJ2-1,TRBV5-1,many,-,TGCGCCAGCAGCCCGGGGCCGTTTTCCTACAATGAGCAGTTCTTC,CASSPGPFSYNEQFF